Presented here are 28 T cell receptor beta chains from one specimen sequenced in a study of a mutant IDH1 vaccine in newly diagnosed glioma. Assay used: immunoSEQ multiplex PCR; TCRdb lists only in-frame clones, some missing. The table records about 54,000 clones, approximately 78% of them present only once. Time point described: baseline, week 1 (first vaccination visit). Treatment indicated: pre-vaccination baseline after standard-of-care therapy. Sequences were derived from PBMCs, sampled from a glioma patient treated with radiotherapy, temozolomide or both. All receptors come from a man younger than 30 with glioma.

The V and J genes are TRBV10-1 and TRBJ2-3; the D gene is possibly TRBD2 (6 bases). Germline V gene data show CDR1 as WNHNN and CDR2 as SYGVQD (reference sequence). The V and J ends lost 2 bases and 2 bases respectively, with 17 bases between them. The length of the CDR3 is 17 residues. In DNA form, the CDR3 reads TGCGCCAGCAGTGAGCCCCAGCCGGGGGAGAACACAGATACGCAGTATTTT. Residues: CASSEPQPGENTDTQYF.

In nucleotides, the CDR3 is TGCAGCGTGGGAACAGGGGGGGTCCCCGGGAGGGCCAACGTCCTGACTTTC. Amino acid sequence: CSVGTGGVPGRANVLTF. The V call is TRBV29-1, the J call TRBJ2-6, with D perhaps matching TRBD1 (8 bases). The CDR3 sequence is 17 residues long. Per germline, CDR1 SQVTM and CDR2 ANQGSEA. The ends were cut back, 6 bases at V and 5 bases at J, with 23 bases in the middle. Using reference TRBV29-1 and TRBJ2-6 for the parts outside the CDR3, the full variable domain is SAVISQKPSRDICQRGTSLTIQCQVDSQVTMMFWYRQQPGQSLTLIATANQGSEATYESGFVIDKFPISRPNLTFSTLTVSNMSPEDSSIYLCSVGTGGVPGRANVLTFGAGSRLTVL.

CDR3 protein: CASSLNPTDTQYF. The CDR3 bases are TGTGCCAGCAGCTTAAATCCCACAGATACGCAGTATTTT. The chain links TRBV7-9 to TRBJ2-3; D is uncertain. This CDR3 has 13 amino acids. Germline loops: CDR1 SEHNR, CDR2 FQNEAQ (reference sequence). The germline V and J ends were trimmed by 2 bases and 2 bases, with 5 bases remaining between them.

J is TRBJ2-3 and V is TRBV9; no definite D call. The CDR3 has 13 amino acids. Trimming took 0 bases from V and 3 from J, leaving 5 bases between them. In germline, CDR1 is SGDLS, CDR2 YYNGEE. The CDR3 spells CASSVVQTDTQYF. CDR3 DNA: TGTGCCAGCAGCGTAGTACAAACAGATACGCAGTATTTT. Full variable domain (remainder filled in from reference TRBV9 and TRBJ2-3): DSGVTQTPKHLITATGQRVTLRCSPRSGDLSVYWYQQSLDQGLQFLIQYYNGEERAKGNILERFSAQQFPDLHSELNLSSLELGDSALYFCASSVVQTDTQYFGPGTRLTVL.

The V gene is TRBV5-1, the J gene TRBJ2-7, with TRBD2 as a possible D gene (6 bases). The CDR3 spans 16 residues. Germline assignment: CDR1 SGHRS and CDR2 YFSETQ. Trimming shortened V by 0 bases and J by 1 base, and 14 bases separated the two germline ends. The chain's CDR3 is CASSLDGAGLSYEQYF. The CDR3 DNA follows: TGCGCCAGCAGCTTGGACGGGGCAGGACTATCCTACGAGCAGTACTTC. The whole variable domain, remainder taken from reference TRBV5-1 and TRBJ2-7, is KAGVTQTPRYLIKTRGQQVTLSCSPISGHRSVSWYQQTPGQGLQFLFEYFSETQRNKGNFPGRFSGRQFSNSRSEMNVSTLELGDSALYLCASSLDGAGLSYEQYFGPGTRLTVT.

CDR3 region: CASVSGGARTEAFF. The CDR3 nucleotides read TGTGCCAGCGTCTCCGGGGGGGCTCGGACTGAAGCTTTCTTT. The J gene is TRBJ1-1, the V gene TRBV5-5, with a possible D match to TRBD1 (6 bases). Germline V CDR1 and CDR2: SGHKS, YYEKEE (reference sequence). This CDR3 spans 14 amino acids. Trimming shortened V by 7 bases and J by 5 bases, and 18 bases separated the two germline ends. Full variable domain (missing parts from reference TRBV5-5 and TRBJ1-1): DAGVTQSPTHLIKTRGQQVTLRCSPISGHKSVSWYQQVLGQGPQFIFQYYEKEERGRGNFPDRFSARQFPNYSSELNVNALLLGDSALYLCASVSGGARTEAFFGQGTRLTVV.

The chain couples TRBV5-6 to TRBJ1-2; no definite D call. V was cut by 0 bases and J by 8 bases, with 5 bases left in between. This CDR3 has 11 residues. The germline CDR1 and CDR2 sequences are SGHDT and YYEEEE. The CDR3: CASSLGGGYTF. The CDR3 DNA is TGTGCCAGCAGCTTGGGCGGCGGCTACACCTTC.

V usage is TRBV29-1 and J usage is TRBJ2-7; 8 bases map to TRBD2. Unmatched junction bases numbered 7, after V lost 3 bases and J lost 6 bases. Germline V lookup: CDR1 SQVTM, CDR2 ANQGSEA. The CDR3 loop spans 13 amino acids. The CDR3 region is CSVDLSGRGEQYF. In nucleotides, the CDR3 is TGCAGCGTTGATTTAAGCGGGAGAGGCGAGCAGTACTTC.

The V and J genes are TRBV9 and TRBJ2-3; D is unclear. Germline values: CDR1 SGDLS, CDR2 YYNGEE. Between the trimmed V and J ends, which lost 3 bases and 4 bases, there was a span of 12 bases. There are 14 residues in the CDR3. CDR3 protein: CASSGGVVSDTQYF. DNA for the CDR3: TGTGCCAGCAGCGGGGGTGTAGTTTCAGATACGCAGTATTTT.

J is TRBJ1-2 and V is TRBV29-1; 9 bases map to TRBD1. The V gene's germline CDR1 is SQVTM and CDR2 ANQGSEA. Trimming removed 7 bases from V and 5 bases from J; junction bases left unmatched: 5. The length of the CDR3 is 12 residues. Here the CDR3 DNA reads TGCAGCGGGGGACAGGGAATATATGGCTACACCTTC. It yields the protein CSGGQGIYGYTF. Together with reference TRBV29-1 and TRBJ1-2, the CDR3 gives the full variable domain: SAVISQKPSRDICQRGTSLTIQCQVDSQVTMMFWYRQQPGQSLTLIATANQGSEATYESGFVIDKFPISRPNLTFSTLTVSNMSPEDSSIYLCSGGQGIYGYTFGSGTRLTVV.

The V call is TRBV10-3, the J call TRBJ2-1; the D gene is possibly TRBD2 (6 bases). V was cut by 11 bases and J by 6 bases, with 14 bases left in between. The germline gives CDR1 ENHRY, CDR2 SYGVKD. The CDR3 consists of 12 residues. CDR3 nucleotide sequence: TGTGCCTCCGGTGGGACTTCCAATGAGCAGTTCTTC. It is translated as CASGGTSNEQFF.

V usage is TRBV6-5 and J usage is TRBJ1-1; unclear D gene. The length of the CDR3 is 14 residues. The germline gives CDR1 MNHEY, CDR2 SVGAGI. V lost 0 bases to trimming and J lost 5 bases, with 10 bases between them. CDR3 amino acids: CASSYSHSGTEAFF. The CDR3 bases are TGTGCCAGCAGTTACTCCCACTCGGGGACTGAAGCTTTCTTT.

V gene TRBV29-1 combines with J gene TRBJ2-7, with 8 bases identical to TRBD1. Germline V gene sequence: CDR1 SQVTM, CDR2 ANQGSEA. Trimming took 4 bases from V and 3 from J; bases not matched to a gene: 5. This CDR3 comprises 13 residues. The CDR3 here is CSVAGTGNYEQYF. CDR3 sequence (DNA): TGCAGCGTTGCCGGGACAGGTAACTACGAGCAGTACTTC.

The CDR3: CASSLLIRGPMNTEAFF. For the CDR3, the DNA is TGCGCCAGCAGCTTGCTCATCCGGGGGCCTATGAACACTGAAGCTTTCTTT. This chain links TRBV5-1 with TRBJ1-1, with TRBD1 as a possible D gene (6 bases). The CDR3 contains 17 residues. In germline, CDR1 is SGHRS, CDR2 YFSETQ. Trimming stripped 1 base from V and 0 bases from J, with 16 bases between. Together with reference TRBV5-1 and TRBJ1-1, the CDR3 gives the full variable domain: KAGVTQTPRYLIKTRGQQVTLSCSPISGHRSVSWYQQTPGQGLQFLFEYFSETQRNKGNFPGRFSGRQFSNSRSEMNVSTLELGDSALYLCASSLLIRGPMNTEAFFGQGTRLTVV.

The chain links TRBV28 to TRBJ1-1, with a weak D call TRBD1 (6 bases). CDR1 and CDR2 (germline): MDHEN, SYDVKM. This CDR3 is 13 amino acids long. The V and J ends lost 7 bases and 1 base respectively, with 10 bases between them. This chain's CDR3 is CASTIGGNTEAFF. The DNA for the CDR3 is TGTGCCAGCACCATAGGGGGGAACACTGAAGCTTTCTTT. The variable domain in full, with the rest retrieved from reference TRBV28 and TRBJ1-1, is DVKVTQSSRYLVKRTGEKVFLECVQDMDHENMFWYRQDPGLGLRLIYFSYDVKMKEKGDIPEGYSVSREKKERFSLILESASTNQTSMYLCASTIGGNTEAFFGQGTRLTVV.

This clone was seen a single time. This rearrangement joins TRBV6-5 to TRBJ1-2; 8 nucleotides agree with TRBD1. V lost 6 bases, J lost 7 bases, and 7 bases stayed unmatched. This CDR3 is built from 13 residues. Germline V gene lookup returns CDR1 MNHEY and CDR2 SVGAGI. CDR3 loop: CASSRTGRRGYTF. In DNA, the CDR3 is TGTGCCAGCAGCAGGACAGGGCGCCGTGGCTACACCTTC.

In DNA, the CDR3 is TGTGCCATCAGTGAGTTGGGGCATGGGGCCAACGTCCTGACTTTC. It yields the protein CAISELGHGANVLTF. The J gene is TRBJ2-6, the V gene TRBV10-3; a possible D gene is TRBD1 (5 bases). This CDR3 has 15 amino acids. V was shortened by 1 base and J by 3 bases, with 7 bases between the two germline ends. Germline CDR1 is ENHRY and CDR2 is SYGVKD.

This chain links TRBV27 with TRBJ1-1; D is uncertain. Per germline, CDR1 MNHEY and CDR2 SMNVEV (reference sequence). V was shortened by 4 bases and J by 1 base, with 16 bases between the two germline ends. The CDR3 contains 16 residues. Here the CDR3 reads CASSSLLTGENTEAFF. CDR3 coding DNA: TGTGCCAGCAGTTCCCTCTTGACCGGGGAGAACACTGAAGCTTTCTTT.

The gene calls are TRBV4-2 and TRBJ1-3, with unresolved D. The CDR3 is 14 amino acids. Germline V gene lookup returns CDR1 LGHNA and CDR2 YNFKEQ. V lost 3 bases and J 0 bases, leaving 6 bases between the germline ends. The CDR3 is CASSHISSGNTIYF. DNA of the CDR3: TGTGCCAGCAGCCACATTAGCTCTGGAAACACCATATATTTT.

This chain uses TRBV30 with TRBJ2-5; D may be TRBD2 (6 bases). Trimming shortened V by 3 bases and J by 5 bases, and 19 bases separated the two germline ends. Germline values: CDR1 GTSNPN, CDR2 SVGIG (reference sequence). This CDR3 has 15 residues. DNA of the CDR3: TGTGCCTGGAGGAAGGAGGGCAGGGCGATGGAGACCCAGTACTTC. This encodes CAWRKEGRAMETQYF.

V is TRBV29-1 and J is TRBJ2-7, with a possible D match to TRBD1 (5 bases). In germline, CDR1 is SQVTM, CDR2 ANQGSEA. Trimming stripped 3 bases from V and 1 base from J, with 19 bases between. The CDR3 spans 16 residues. DNA of the CDR3: TGCAGCGTTGAGTTCCCGAGACAGTCCCTTTCCTACGAGCAGTACTTC. Translating it yields CSVEFPRQSLSYEQYF.

This clone turned up a few times. The V and J genes are TRBV2 and TRBJ2-2, with D possibly TRBD1 on 6 matching bases. Between the trimmed V and J ends, which lost 8 bases and 2 bases, there was a span of 15 bases. The CDR3 consists of 15 residues. The germline V gene has CDR1 SNHLY and CDR2 FYNNEI. The CDR3 nucleotides read TGTGCCAGCTCAGGGGACCCTACAAACACCGGGGAGCTGTTTTTT. Its protein is CASSGDPTNTGELFF.

The rearrangement joins TRBV20-1 to TRBJ1-2, with D perhaps TRBD1 (5 bases). This CDR3 has 10 amino acids. Trimming pared 6 bases from V and 7 bases from J, leaving 9 bases between. Germline CDR1 and CDR2: DFQATT and SNEGSKA (reference sequence). CDR3 sequence: CSARRGGYTF. The CDR3, as DNA: TGCAGTGCCCGAAGGGGTGGCTACACCTTC.

The chain couples TRBV19 to TRBJ2-2; perhaps D is TRBD1 or TRBD2 (6 bases each). In germline, CDR1 is LNHDA, CDR2 SQIVND (reference sequence). V was clipped by 5 bases and J by 5 bases, with 18 bases between them. The CDR3 totals 16 residues. In nucleotides, the CDR3 is TGTGCCAGTAGTTCCCTGAGAGGGGGGTATACCGGGGAGCTGTTTTTT. Amino acid sequence: CASSSLRGGYTGELFF.

V usage is TRBV4-2 and J usage is TRBJ1-1; the match to TRBD1 covers 7 bases. The CDR3 sequence is 15 residues long. V dropped 0 bases and J dropped 4; count of bases not matched to a gene: 5. CDR1 and CDR2 from the germline V gene are LGHNA and YNFKEQ. CDR3 DNA: TGTGCCAGCAGCCAAGAGGTGGCAGGGGGCACTGAAGCTTTCTTT. This sequence encodes CASSQEVAGGTEAFF.

The chain is built from TRBV5-1 and TRBJ2-7; D gene unclear. The CDR3 has 14 amino acids. The V gene's germline CDR1 is SGHRS and CDR2 YFSETQ. Trimming shortened V by 0 bases and J by 2 bases, and 9 bases separated the two germline ends. In DNA form, the CDR3 reads TGCGCCAGCAGCTTGGAAAAAGGGCCCTACGAGCAGTACTTC. This gives the protein CASSLEKGPYEQYF.

The V call is TRBV2, the J call TRBJ2-7; D is perhaps TRBD1 (5 bases). V was cut by 7 bases and J by 0 bases, with 16 bases left in between. The CDR3 contains 15 residues. CDR1 SNHLY and CDR2 FYNNEI come from the germline V gene. This CDR3 reads CASIELGPFSYEQYF. The CDR3 DNA is TGTGCCAGCATAGAGCTGGGGCCATTCTCCTACGAGCAGTACTTC.

J is TRBJ2-6 and V is TRBV5-1, with unresolved D. The CDR3 extends over 18 amino acids. CDR1 and CDR2 (germline): SGHRS, YFSETQ. The V and J ends lost 0 bases and 0 bases respectively, with 13 bases between them. CDR3: CASSLAPAAVSGANVLTF. CDR3 nucleotide sequence: TGCGCCAGCAGCTTGGCCCCCGCAGCCGTCTCTGGGGCCAACGTCCTGACTTTC.